This TCR beta chain was documented in a study of post-analysis software for immune sequencing data. Study-wide points: In multiple sclerosis, normalized Chao1 diversity was significantly below that of controls. Included in a set of several TRBV segments more frequent in patients than controls were TRBV5-6, TRBV5-1 and TRBV20-1.

With respect to this clonotype: Its antigen is unidentified.

Trimming removed 5 bases at V and 6 bases at J, with 10 bases between. The CDR3 loop spans 13 amino acids. The germline CDR1 and CDR2 sequences are SGHTA and FQGTGA. Every TCR beta cDNA library bore unique molecular identifiers. TCRdb used MiXCR to reprocess the PCR reads, holding one entry per CDR3 protein. The data contain approximately 360,000 distinct CDR3 sequences, roughly 30% of them singletons. The source is a girl between 10 and 17 years old with multiple sclerosis. The chain uses TRBV7-3 and TRBJ2-2; no reliable D call. Specimen: blood. CDR3 region: CASSPNGAGELFF. The CDR3 DNA is TGTGCCAGCAGCCCTAATGGGGCCGGGGAGCTGTTTTTT. Based on the CDR3 plus reference TRBV7-3 and TRBJ2-2, the full variable domain is GAGVSQTPSNKVTEKGKYVELRCDPISGHTALYWYRQSLGQGPEFLIYFQGTGAADDSGLPNDRFFAVRPEGSVSTLKIQRTERGDSAVYLCASSPNGAGELFFGEGSRLTVL.